The 16 T cell receptor beta chains below were found in one sample sequenced in a study of CD8+ T cells in alopecia areata (dated by TCRdb to between 2017 and 2018). Libraries were made using the immunoSEQ multiplex PCR assay. To provide template for TCR sequencing, every sample had RNA extracted and reverse transcribed into cDNA. TCRdb re-hosts the immuneACCESS table, in-frame sequences only. Its copies lack some clones; in the studies checked, an unresolved V gene accounts for under half of them, and the cause for the rest is not known. In this sample the table shows about 150,000 clones, more than 45% of which occur a single time. Together, the top ten hold approximately 7% of the sample. The specimen sequenced was CD4+ T cells sorted from blood. These receptors all come from a human donor with alopecia areata.

J is TRBJ2-7 and V is TRBV2, with 8 bases that match TRBD2. The V and J ends lost 2 bases and 6 bases, in that order; junction bases with no gene match: 6. The CDR3 contains 14 residues. CDR1 SNHLY and CDR2 FYNNEI come from the germline V gene. CDR3 sequence reads: CASSEREGLTEQYF. DNA of the CDR3: TGTGCCAGCAGTGAACGGGAGGGCCTAACCGAGCAGTACTTC.

This sequence joins TRBV6-5 and TRBJ2-7; 7 nucleotides line up with TRBD2. The junction had 6 bases not matched to a gene; V was cut back by 4 bases and J by 3 bases. The CDR3 contains 14 residues. The germline V gene encodes CDR1 MNHEY and CDR2 SVGAGI. The DNA for the CDR3 is TGTGCCAGCAGTTTTGCGGGAGATGTCTACGAGCAGTACTTC. It is translated as CASSFAGDVYEQYF.

This clone was detected only a few times. The V and J genes are TRBV6-5 and TRBJ1-4; D uncertain. Per the germline V gene, CDR1 is MNHEY and CDR2 is SVGAGI. The CDR3 is 13 residues long. Trimming pared 5 bases from V and 5 bases from J, leaving 9 bases between. Written as DNA, the CDR3 is TGTGCCAGCAGTGGTTGGAGAAATGAAAAACTGTTTTTT. Its protein is CASSGWRNEKLFF.

The chain recombines TRBV5-1 with TRBJ2-7; 11 bases fit TRBD2. Germline lookup yields CDR1 SGHRS and CDR2 YFSETQ. V gave up 4 bases and J gave up 2 bases; unmatched junction bases: 2. The CDR3 contains 14 residues. In DNA form, the CDR3 reads TGCGCCAGCAGCGGGACTAGCGGAGCCTACGAGCAGTACTTC. Translating gives CASSGTSGAYEQYF.

This chain connects TRBV29-1 to TRBJ2-7; D tentatively fits TRBD1 or TRBD2 (6 bases each). There are 13 residues in the CDR3. Germline-derived CDR1 and CDR2 are SQVTM and ANQGSEA. Trimming stripped 6 bases from V and 0 bases from J, with 12 bases between. CDR3 in amino acids: CSVGGGFSYEQYF. For the CDR3, the DNA is TGCAGCGTGGGGGGCGGATTCTCCTACGAGCAGTACTTC.

The chain links TRBV9 to TRBJ2-3; the D gene is possibly TRBD2 (5 bases). CDR3 length: 14 residues. Trimming pared 3 bases from V and 5 bases from J, leaving 13 bases between. Germline CDR1 is SGDLS and CDR2 is YYNGEE. The CDR3 reads CASSANSAGDTQYF. CDR3 bases: TGTGCCAGCAGCGCAAACTCGGCGGGAGATACGCAGTATTTT.

The V call is TRBV6-5, the J call TRBJ2-7, with D possibly matching TRBD2 (7 bases). Deletions cut 2 bases from V and 6 bases from J, with 11 bases between. CDR1 MNHEY and CDR2 SVGAGI come from the germline V gene. The CDR3 runs 13 residues. CDR3 residues: CASSYTGGREQYF. The DNA of the CDR3 is TGTGCCAGCAGTTACACCGGGGGGCGCGAGCAGTACTTC.

This clone was observed a single time. This sequence joins TRBV27 and TRBJ1-5; D uncertain. The V and J ends lost 2 bases and 4 bases respectively, with 6 bases between them. CDR3 size: 13 residues. Germline CDR1 and CDR2: MNHEY and SMNVEV (reference sequence). The CDR3 nucleotides are TGTGCCAGCAGTTTAGGTAATAATCAGCCCCAGCATTTT. It is translated as CASSLGNNQPQHF.

V gene TRBV5-1 combines with J gene TRBJ2-7, with a weak D call TRBD1 (6 bases). Trimming pared 1 base from V and 2 bases from J, leaving 13 bases between. Germline assignment: CDR1 SGHRS and CDR2 YFSETQ. The CDR3 length is 15 residues. CDR3 bases: TGCGCCAGCAGCTTGAGCAGGGGAGCCACCTACGAGCAGTACTTC. Its protein product is CASSLSRGATYEQYF. Full variable domain (outside the CDR3, taken from reference TRBV5-1 and TRBJ2-7): KAGVTQTPRYLIKTRGQQVTLSCSPISGHRSVSWYQQTPGQGLQFLFEYFSETQRNKGNFPGRFSGRQFSNSRSEMNVSTLELGDSALYLCASSLSRGATYEQYFGPGTRLTVT.

The rearrangement uses TRBV4-1 and TRBJ2-7; D is ambiguous. Trimming pared 1 base from V and 3 bases from J, leaving 10 bases between. CDR3 length equals 14 residues. CDR1 is MGHRA and CDR2 is YSYEKL in the germline V gene. The CDR3 region is CASSQGFVRYEQYF. Here the CDR3 DNA reads TGCGCCAGCAGCCAAGGTTTTGTCCGCTACGAGCAGTACTTC.

The table lists this clone with a few counts. The rearrangement uses TRBV18 and TRBJ1-2; tentative D call: TRBD1 (5 bases). This CDR3 region has 16 residues. Trimming left V 6 bases short and J 0 bases short, with 17 bases between. Germline values: CDR1 KGHSH, CDR2 LQKENI. CDR3 loop: CASSPTADRANYGYTF. Here the CDR3 DNA reads TGTGCCAGCTCTCCAACCGCCGACAGAGCTAACTATGGCTACACCTTC.

The rearrangement links TRBV27 to TRBJ1-2, with D uncertain. V lost 2 bases and J lost 0, with 13 bases in between. Per germline, CDR1 MNHEY and CDR2 SMNVEV (reference sequence). The CDR3 has 16 amino acids. CDR3 amino acids: CASSLIPAVANYGYTF. In nucleotides, the CDR3 is TGTGCCAGCAGTTTAATCCCGGCAGTAGCTAACTATGGCTACACCTTC.

The V call is TRBV5-1, the J call TRBJ2-7; D possibly corresponds to TRBD1 (6 bases). The CDR3 length is 15 residues. The germline V and J ends were trimmed by 3 bases and 4 bases, with 17 bases remaining between them. CDR1 and CDR2 (germline): SGHRS, YFSETQ. The CDR3 spells CASSWSGTREYEQYF. Written as DNA, the CDR3 is TGCGCCAGCAGCTGGTCCGGGACACGTGAATACGAGCAGTACTTC.

This clone appeared a few times. The chain employs TRBV29-1 and TRBJ2-2; the D is unclear. The V gene's germline CDR1 is SQVTM and CDR2 ANQGSEA. With 7 bases removed from V and 2 bases from J, the gap between germline ends came to 11 bases. The CDR3 runs 13 residues. This CDR3 reads CSAAPPNTGELFF. The CDR3 nucleotides read TGCAGCGCCGCGCCTCCCAACACCGGGGAGCTGTTTTTT.

The chain couples TRBV7-3 to TRBJ2-3; D unresolved. Per germline, CDR1 SGHTA and CDR2 FQGTGA. Trimming removed 5 bases from V and 5 bases from J, with 14 bases in between. The CDR3 extends over 14 amino acids. The CDR3 DNA reads TGTGCCAGCAGCCAAACGGGCGATGGAGATACGCAGTATTTT. The encoded protein is CASSQTGDGDTQYF.

This clone was seen a few times. The chain joins TRBV7-2 to TRBJ2-3; maybe TRBD2 (5 bases). The CDR3 extends over 15 amino acids. Trimming pared 0 bases from V and 2 bases from J, leaving 9 bases between. CDR1 and CDR2 from the germline V gene are SGHTA and FQGNSA. This chain's CDR3 is CASSLASGITDTQYF. The CDR3 DNA sequence: TGTGCCAGCAGCTTAGCGTCGGGAATCACAGATACGCAGTATTTT.